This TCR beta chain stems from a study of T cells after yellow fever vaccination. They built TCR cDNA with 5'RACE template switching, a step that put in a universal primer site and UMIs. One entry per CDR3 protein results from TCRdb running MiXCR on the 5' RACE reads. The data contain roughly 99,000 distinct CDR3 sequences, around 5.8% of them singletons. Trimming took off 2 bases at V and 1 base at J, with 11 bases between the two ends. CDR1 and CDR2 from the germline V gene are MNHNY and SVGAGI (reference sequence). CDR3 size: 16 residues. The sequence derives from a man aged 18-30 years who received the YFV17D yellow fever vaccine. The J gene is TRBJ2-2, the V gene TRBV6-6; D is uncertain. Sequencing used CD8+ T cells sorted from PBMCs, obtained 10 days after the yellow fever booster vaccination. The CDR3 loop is CASSYRAAENTGELFF. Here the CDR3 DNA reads TGTGCCAGCAGTTACAGGGCAGCCGAGAACACCGGGGAGCTGTTTTTT.